The 24 T cell receptor beta chains in this list originate from one sample, sequenced in a study of TIL therapy for anti-PD-1-resistant metastatic lung cancer. Time point of the sample: pre-treatment sample, taken before nivolumab and TIL therapy. The immunoSEQ assay was v3. Data came from immunoSEQ multiplex PCR; TCRdb stores just in-frame clones and leaves some out. The sample lists roughly 60,000 clones, 87% seen once, with 2.5% to 3% in the top ten. The input for sequencing was blood, taken at baseline. These receptors were collected from a person between 25 and 80 years old with non-small cell lung cancer.

The genes are TRBV5-1 and TRBJ2-3; possibly TRBD1 for D (5 bases). The CDR3 has 15 amino acids. Trimming stripped 2 bases from V and 2 bases from J, with 12 bases between. From germline, CDR1 is SGHRS and CDR2 YFSETQ. CDR3 nucleotides: TGCGCCAGCAGCTTTGACAGCGCCTTCACAGATACGCAGTATTTT. Translated: CASSFDSAFTDTQYF.

V and J are TRBV10-3 and TRBJ2-1; TRBD2 agrees at 8 bases. The CDR3 runs 13 residues. Germline CDR1 reads ENHRY; CDR2 reads SYGVKD. Unmatched junction bases numbered 9, after V lost 7 bases and J lost 10 bases. The CDR3 here is CAITAAAGGEQFF. DNA of the CDR3: TGTGCCATCACGGCTGCGGCGGGAGGAGAGCAGTTCTTC.

The V and J genes are TRBV5-1 and TRBJ2-3, with a possible D match to TRBD2 (5 bases). Germline CDR1 is SGHRS and CDR2 is YFSETQ. V lost 0 bases and J lost 1, with 12 bases in between. The CDR3 length is 16 residues. CDR3 sequence reads: CASSLGTMRGTDTQYF. The CDR3 DNA reads as TGCGCCAGCAGCTTGGGGACGATGAGGGGCACAGATACGCAGTATTTT.

The genes are TRBV7-6 and TRBJ1-3; possible D gene TRBD1, 6 bases. Trimming cost V 1 base and J 2 bases, with 12 bases left between them. The CDR3 consists of 16 residues. Germline CDR1 reads SGHVS; CDR2 reads FNYEAQ. In nucleotides, the CDR3 is TGTGCCAGCAGCTTAGGCCCAGCAGGGGCTGGAAACACCATATATTTT. This translates into CASSLGPAGAGNTIYF.

CDR3 sequence: CASSLASGELIVLTF. DNA of the CDR3: TGTGCCAGCAGCTTGGCCTCTGGGGAGCTCATCGTCCTGACTTTC. The J gene is TRBJ2-6, the V gene TRBV5-4, with D perhaps matching TRBD2 (5 bases). Germline loops: CDR1 SGHNT, CDR2 YYREEE (reference sequence). CDR3 length: 15 amino acids. V was trimmed by 0 bases and J by 12 bases, leaving 16 bases between them.

The genes are TRBV28 and TRBJ1-5; 10 positions match TRBD1. V shed 7 bases, J shed 5 bases, and the junction held 5 bases outside the gene matches. The germline V gene has CDR1 MDHEN and CDR2 SYDVKM. The CDR3 sequence is 14 residues long. CDR3 amino acids: CASTPDRGDQPQHF. CDR3 coding DNA: TGTGCCAGCACCCCGGACAGGGGGGATCAGCCCCAGCATTTT.

The chain is built from TRBV28 and TRBJ1-2, with D perhaps matching TRBD1 (6 bases). The CDR3 has 15 amino acids. In germline, CDR1 is MDHEN, CDR2 SYDVKM. Trimming took off 5 bases at V and 0 bases at J, with 13 bases between the two ends. The DNA for the CDR3 is TGTGCCAGCAGTACTGGGGGGGCGACTAACTATGGCTACACCTTC. Translation: CASSTGGATNYGYTF.

The count of this clone is one. The rearrangement links TRBV6-6 to TRBJ1-2; D not resolved. The CDR3 covers 13 residues. V gave up 7 bases and J gave up 2 bases, with 11 bases separating them. The germline V gene has CDR1 MNHNY and CDR2 SVGAGI (reference sequence). CDR3 sequence: CASTHTENYGYTF. DNA of the CDR3: TGTGCCAGCACTCACACAGAGAACTATGGCTACACCTTC.

In its sample, this clone was seen a few times. The V call is TRBV29-1, the J call TRBJ1-6; no firm D call. The CDR3 spans 13 residues. Germline CDR1 reads SQVTM; CDR2 reads ANQGSEA. Trimming cost V 5 bases and J 0 bases, with 5 bases left between them. As DNA, the CDR3 is TGCAGCGTTCGAAGCTCCTATAATTCACCCCTCCACTTT. The encoded protein is CSVRSSYNSPLHF.

The chain has TRBV20-1 and TRBJ2-1; no definite D call. In germline, CDR1 is DFQATT, CDR2 SNEGSKA (reference sequence). Trimming shortened V by 0 bases and J by 12 bases, and 6 bases separated the two germline ends. The CDR3 has 10 amino acids. The CDR3 DNA reads TGCAGTGCTAGAGATTCGGGGCAGTTCTTC. Amino acid sequence: CSARDSGQFF.

V is TRBV27 and J is TRBJ2-7; D uncertain. The CDR3 is 13 amino acids. Germline CDR1 reads MNHEY; CDR2 reads SMNVEV (reference sequence). The V end was cut by 2 bases, the J end by 0 bases, with 5 bases between. The CDR3 protein is CASSLKGSYEQYF. CDR3 DNA: TGTGCCAGCAGTTTAAAGGGCTCCTACGAGCAGTACTTC.

CDR3 residues: CASSPSGGEQFF. The CDR3 bases are TGTGCCAGCAGTCCTAGTGGGGGGGAGCAGTTCTTC. The rearrangement joins TRBV6-5 to TRBJ2-1; TRBD2 might be the D (6 bases). V dropped 5 bases and J dropped 10 bases, with 12 bases sitting between them. Germline V CDR1 and CDR2: MNHEY, SVGAGI. CDR3 length: 12 residues.

The gene calls are TRBV11-1 and TRBJ1-1, with 8 positions matching TRBD1. Germline CDR1 reads SGHAT; CDR2 reads FQDESV (reference sequence). The CDR3 extends over 15 amino acids. With 5 bases clipped from V and 5 bases from J, the junction kept 10 bases outside the gene matches. The CDR3 region is CASSPQAGGRTEAFF. CDR3 nucleotides: TGTGCCAGCAGCCCCCAGGCAGGGGGCAGGACTGAAGCTTTCTTT.

The chain links TRBV4-1 to TRBJ2-3; D is perhaps TRBD1 or TRBD2 (5 bases each). Deletions cut 1 base from V and 4 bases from J, with 6 bases between. The CDR3 extends over 13 amino acids. CDR1 and CDR2 (germline): MGHRA, YSYEKL. CDR3 nucleotides: TGCGCCAGCAGCCAAGTGGGGGCAGATACGCAGTATTTT. The encoded protein is CASSQVGADTQYF.

The CDR3 DNA follows: TGTGCCAGTAGTATCAGAGACACGAAGTCCTACGAGCAGTACTTC. It specifies CASSIRDTKSYEQYF. The V and J genes are TRBV19 and TRBJ2-7, with D unclear. The germline gives CDR1 LNHDA, CDR2 SQIVND (reference sequence). This CDR3 region has 15 residues. Trimming removed 3 bases at V and 1 base at J, with 13 bases between.

The CDR3 loop is CASRLTGTGLLQETQYF. The CDR3 region has the DNA TGTGCCAGCAGACTAACCGGGACTGGACTATTACAAGAGACCCAGTACTTC. The rearrangement joins TRBV2 to TRBJ2-5; perhaps TRBD2 as D (6 bases). Germline values: CDR1 SNHLY, CDR2 FYNNEI. V lost 6 bases to trimming and J lost 2 bases, with 22 bases between them. CDR3 length: 17 residues. Looking up the rest from reference TRBV2 and TRBJ2-5 gives the full variable domain: EPEVTQTPSHQVTQMGQEVILRCVPISNHLYFYWYRQILGQKVEFLVSFYNNEISEKSEIFDDQFSVERPDGSNFTLKIRSTKLEDSAMYFCASRLTGTGLLQETQYFGPGTRLLVL.

V is TRBV19 and J is TRBJ1-3; tentative D call: TRBD1 (5 bases). This CDR3 spans 15 amino acids. Germline loops: CDR1 LNHDA, CDR2 SQIVND (reference sequence). V lost 4 bases, J lost 0 bases, and 10 bases lay in between. The CDR3, as DNA: TGTGCCAGTAGTACCCGGACACTCTCTGGAAACACCATATATTTT. Its protein is CASSTRTLSGNTIYF.

V and J are TRBV14 and TRBJ2-3; unclear D gene. CDR3 length equals 13 residues. Germline loops: CDR1 SGHDN, CDR2 FVKESK. Trimming cost V 0 bases and J 6 bases, with 7 bases left between them. CDR3 protein: CASSQEWYDTQYF. In nucleotides, the CDR3 is TGTGCCAGCAGCCAAGAATGGTACGATACGCAGTATTTT. Full variable domain (missing parts from reference TRBV14 and TRBJ2-3): EAGVTQFPSHSVIEKGQTVTLRCDPISGHDNLYWYRRVMGKEIKFLLHFVKESKQDESGMPNNRFLAERTGGTYSTLKVQPAELEDSGVYFCASSQEWYDTQYFGPGTRLTVL.

This clone has just one count. This chain joins TRBV28 and TRBJ2-7; 7 bases map to TRBD1. CDR1 and CDR2 from the germline V gene are MDHEN and SYDVKM. CDR3 size: 14 residues. V was pared by 5 bases and J by 4 bases, with 8 bases of the junction left unmatched. The CDR3 DNA is TGTGCCAGCAGTGCCCCGGGACAGTCTTACGAGCAGTACTTC. Residues: CASSAPGQSYEQYF. Using reference TRBV28 and TRBJ2-7 for the parts outside the CDR3, the full variable domain is DVKVTQSSRYLVKRTGEKVFLECVQDMDHENMFWYRQDPGLGLRLIYFSYDVKMKEKGDIPEGYSVSREKKERFSLILESASTNQTSMYLCASSAPGQSYEQYFGPGTRLTVT.

The J gene is TRBJ2-1, the V gene TRBV6-4, with 11 bases matching TRBD2. CDR3 length equals 14 residues. CDR1 and CDR2 from the germline V gene are MRHNA and SNTAGT. Germline trimming cut 3 bases from V and 9 bases from J; bases unmatched to any gene: 4. The CDR3 region has the DNA TGTGCCAGCAGTGATTCCACTAGCGGGAGTGAGCAGTTCTTC. It translates to CASSDSTSGSEQFF.

V usage is TRBV28 and J usage is TRBJ1-4; 9 bases are a match to TRBD1. V was pared by 4 bases and J by 2 bases, with 5 bases of the junction left unmatched. This CDR3 has 16 amino acids. Per the germline V gene, CDR1 is MDHEN and CDR2 is SYDVKM. Written as DNA, the CDR3 is TGTGCCAGCAGTTCAGGACAGGGGCGGACTAATGAAAAACTGTTTTTT. Amino acid sequence: CASSSGQGRTNEKLFF.

This clone was seen more than once but under ten times. This chain uses TRBV6-5 with TRBJ1-5, with no clear D. This CDR3 contains 15 residues. Per germline, CDR1 MNHEY and CDR2 SVGAGI. Trimming removed 9 bases at V and 4 bases at J, with 19 bases between. Here the CDR3 reads CASSTDSGFNQPQHF. CDR3 DNA sequence: TGTGCCAGTTCGACGGACTCGGGATTTAATCAGCCCCAGCATTTT.

The rearrangement uses TRBV2 and TRBJ2-7, with D possibly called TRBD1 or TRBD2 (5 bases each). Per the germline V gene, CDR1 is SNHLY and CDR2 is FYNNEI. With 6 bases removed from V and 3 bases from J, the gap between germline ends came to 18 bases. This CDR3 comprises 15 residues. The CDR3 region is CASSRDRGPLYEQYF. In DNA, the CDR3 is TGTGCCAGCAGCAGGGACCGGGGCCCCCTCTACGAGCAGTACTTC.

The sample holds a few counts of this clone. The chain employs TRBV29-1 and TRBJ2-1, with D maybe TRBD2 (5 bases). Trimming stripped 0 bases from V and 8 bases from J, with 11 bases between. The CDR3 has 13 amino acids. CDR1 SQVTM and CDR2 ANQGSEA come from the germline V gene. The DNA for the CDR3 is TGCAGCGTTGAAGATGTCCCCGGGGATGAGCAGTTCTTC. It is translated as CSVEDVPGDEQFF.